These T cell receptor beta chains were read from a single sample in a study of cytomegalovirus exposure and HLA in healthy donors. Sequenced by immunoSEQ multiplex PCR; TCRdb stores in-frame clones only, minus some. The sample lists 170,000 or so clones, approximately 80% seen once, with approximately 0.51% in the top ten. Sequencing input: PBMCs. The receptors derive from a woman aged 50 to 65 in good health and CMV-seronegative. CDR3s include the opening cysteine and the closing phenylalanine or tryptophan. A D gene is named only where the DNA matches it firmly. The size field is filled for only some rows; it gives once, few, many or a size class.

d_gene	j_gene	abundance	v_gene	CDR3aa	CDR3nt
TRBD2	TRBJ2-7	.	TRBV5-4	CASSLPGLAPYEQYF	TGTGCCAGCAGCCTTCCGGGACTAGCTCCCTACGAGCAGTACTTC
TRBD2	TRBJ2-1	.	TRBV5-6	CASSLVLAGGRNEQFF	TGTGCCAGCAGCTTGGTGCTAGCGGGGGGCAGGAATGAGCAGTTCTTC
.	TRBJ1-1	.	TRBV5-4	CASSFDVNTKAFF	TGTGCCAGCAGCTTTGACGTAAACACTAAAGCTTTCTTT
.	TRBJ2-5	few	TRBV5-5	CASSLVAARETQYF	TGTGCCAGCAGCTTGGTAGCGGCACGCGAGACCCAGTACTTC
.	TRBJ2-7	.	TRBV15	CATSRDPGEGQYF	TGTGCCACCAGCAGAGATCCGGGGGAAGGGCAGTACTTC
.	TRBJ2-3	.	TRBV7-3	CASSLPPGSTDTQYF	TGTGCCAGCAGCTTACCTCCCGGGAGCACAGATACGCAGTATTTT
TRBD1	TRBJ2-6	.	TRBV7-9	CASSRGQTSGANVLTF	TGTGCCAGCAGCCGGGGACAGACCTCTGGGGCCAACGTCCTGACTTTC
TRBD2	TRBJ2-7	.	TRBV7-9	CASSPRTSGRLSYEQYF	TGTGCCAGCAGCCCACGAACTAGCGGGAGATTGTCCTACGAGCAGTACTTC
TRBD1	TRBJ1-2	.	TRBV27	CASSLSPGGDYGYTF	TGTGCCAGCAGTTTATCGCCAGGGGGCGACTATGGCTACACCTTC
TRBD1	TRBJ1-1	.	TRBV9	CASSVAETGRFGTEAFF	TGTGCCAGCAGCGTAGCTGAGACAGGGAGGTTTGGGACTGAAGCTTTCTTT
.	TRBJ1-5	.	TRBV4-1	CASSQDSSSNQPQHF	TGCGCCAGCAGCCAAGACTCCAGTAGCAATCAGCCCCAGCATTTT
.	TRBJ2-5	.	TRBV19	CASTPPGRGAETQYF	TGTGCCAGTACCCCCCCGGGGAGGGGGGCAGAGACCCAGTACTTC
.	TRBJ1-4	.	TRBV11-2	CASSLGGGSNEKLFF	TGTGCCAGCAGCTTAGGTGGTGGCAGTAATGAAAAACTGTTTTTT
.	TRBJ1-2	.	TRBV11-2	CASSLDAPERSGYTF	TGTGCCAGCAGCTTAGATGCCCCGGAGAGGTCCGGCTACACCTTC
.	TRBJ2-7	few	TRBV28	CASSFSTWTEDSYEQYF	TGTGCCAGCAGTTTCTCTACGTGGACAGAAGATTCCTACGAGCAGTACTTC
TRBD2	TRBJ2-5	.	TRBV29-1	CSVEREREVLQETQYF	TGCAGCGTTGAAAGAGAGCGGGAGGTGCTCCAAGAGACCCAGTACTTC
.	TRBJ2-7	.	TRBV2	CASSPVGREQYF	TGTGCCAGCAGCCCCGTGGGCCGCGAGCAGTACTTC
.	TRBJ1-1	.	TRBV15	CATAGETEAFF	TGTGCCACCGCGGGTGAGACTGAAGCTTTCTTT
.	TRBJ2-6	once	TRBV21-1	CASSKGATLAGANVLTF	TGTGCCAGCAGCAAAGGGGCGACATTGGCTGGGGCCAACGTCCTGACTTTC
.	TRBJ2-3	few	TRBV6-6	CASSYSDSSTDTQYF	TGTGCCAGCAGTTACTCGGACAGTAGCACAGATACGCAGTATTTT
.	TRBJ2-5	.	TRBV7-9	CASNRAGLQETQYF	TGTGCCAGCAACCGGGCGGGCCTCCAAGAGACCCAGTACTTC
.	TRBJ2-7	.	TRBV27	CASSLSGRSYEQYF	TGTGCCAGCAGTTTATCTGGCAGGTCCTACGAGCAGTACTTC
.	TRBJ2-1	.	TRBV6-5	CASRPPGNEQFF	TGTGCCAGCAGGCCCCCGGGGAATGAGCAGTTCTTC